The 14 T cell receptor beta chains below all came from one sample that was sequenced in a study of shared clonotypes between healthy human individuals. CD45RO-negative CD8 cells positively selected for CCR7 made up the naive population, which excluded terminally differentiated effector memory CD45RA+ cells. Clones were read by immunoSEQ multiplex PCR, and TCRdb kept only the in-frame ones, dropping some. Of about 2,100,000 clones listed, 90% to 95% are singletons. Source material: naive CD8+ T cells from PBMCs. The receptors stem from a man between 18 and 29 years old in good health. Some clones in this sample may be carry-over from other donors' samples.

The CDR3 DNA is TGTGCCAGCAGTTACTCGGGGCCTCTGAACACTGAAGCTTTCTTT. Amino acid sequence: CASSYSGPLNTEAFF. The chain links TRBV6-5 to TRBJ1-1; TRBD1 might be the D (5 bases). The CDR3 length is 15 residues. Trimming took off 0 bases at V and 0 bases at J, with 8 bases between the two ends. Germline V gene data show CDR1 as MNHEY and CDR2 as SVGAGI.

The chain joins TRBV11-2 to TRBJ1-1; D call uncertain. The CDR3 spans 13 residues. V lost 1 base, J lost 9 bases, and 12 bases lay in between. Germline CDR1 is SGHAT and CDR2 is FQNNGV. Written as DNA, the CDR3 is TGTGCCAGCAGCTTAGGTGTCGGCAACAAAGCTTTCTTT. Translated, it gives CASSLGVGNKAFF. Full variable domain (remainder filled in from reference TRBV11-2 and TRBJ1-1): EAGVAQSPRYKIIEKRQSVAFWCNPISGHATLYWYQQILGQGPKLLIQFQNNGVVDDSQLPKDRFSAERLKGVDSTLKIQPAKLEDSAVYLCASSLGVGNKAFFGQGTRLTVV.

The gene calls are TRBV11-2 and TRBJ2-2; the D is unclear. Trimming left V 5 bases short and J 1 base short, with 14 bases between. CDR3 length: 16 amino acids. The germline gives CDR1 SGHAT, CDR2 FQNNGV. The CDR3, as DNA: TGTGCCAGCAGCGTCGGGTGGCGCTTGAACACCGGGGAGCTGTTTTTT. This codes for CASSVGWRLNTGELFF.

The CDR3 bases are TGTGCCAGCAGTTTAAGGGGGGGAGGACAGAACGAGCAGTACTTC. Translation: CASSLRGGGQNEQYF. This chain connects TRBV27 to TRBJ2-7, with a possible D match to TRBD2 (7 bases). Germline CDR1 is MNHEY and CDR2 is SMNVEV (reference sequence). V lost 2 bases to trimming and J lost 5 bases, with 16 bases between them. This CDR3 comprises 15 residues.

This clone has only one observation. The chain recombines TRBV15 with TRBJ2-1; 9 bases are shared with TRBD1. CDR3 length equals 17 residues. V lost 0 bases and J lost 2; bases outside the gene matches: 5. Germline V lookup: CDR1 LNHNV, CDR2 YYDKDF (reference sequence). This CDR3 reads CATSRDRDRDPYNEQFF. CDR3 in DNA: TGTGCCACCAGCAGAGATCGGGACAGGGATCCCTACAATGAGCAGTTCTTC.

The chain joins TRBV7-9 to TRBJ1-2, with no clear D. The length of the CDR3 is 15 residues. Trimming removed 4 bases from V and 4 bases from J, with 16 bases in between. Germline loops: CDR1 SEHNR, CDR2 FQNEAQ (reference sequence). CDR3 bases: TGTGCCAGCAGCTCCACCGCAACAGAGATCTATGGCTACACCTTC. Protein product: CASSSTATEIYGYTF.

A note on this clone: The same CDR3 also results from other DNA sequences found in this sample. J is TRBJ2-7 and V is TRBV9; the D gene is possibly TRBD1 (5 bases). V was cut by 4 bases and J by 4 bases, with 15 bases left in between. Germline assignment: CDR1 SGDLS and CDR2 YYNGEE. The CDR3 covers 14 residues. Here the CDR3 DNA reads TGTGCCAGCAGCCCCGACAGTGGCCCTTACGAGCAGTACTTC. The encoded protein is CASSPDSGPYEQYF.

The rearrangement joins TRBV7-9 to TRBJ2-5; possibly TRBD1 or TRBD2 for D (7 bases each). Looked up from germline, CDR1 is SEHNR and CDR2 is FQNEAQ (reference sequence). The CDR3 length is 16 residues. Trimming removed 6 bases at V and 5 bases at J, with 22 bases between. CDR3 sequence reads: CASREEGGGPVETQYF. The CDR3 DNA is TGTGCCAGCAGGGAAGAGGGAGGGGGCCCAGTGGAGACCCAGTACTTC.

The rearrangement joins TRBV5-6 to TRBJ1-5; D is uncertain. V lost 2 bases and J lost 7, with 13 bases in between. Germline CDR1 is SGHDT and CDR2 is YYEEEE. The CDR3 loop spans 14 amino acids. CDR3 sequence: CASSFRKIAQPQHF. CDR3 nucleotides: TGTGCCAGCAGCTTTAGGAAGATCGCGCAGCCCCAGCATTTT.

The chain is built from TRBV27 and TRBJ1-1; weak D call: TRBD1 (5 bases). Trimming left V 4 bases short and J 0 bases short, with 15 bases between. This CDR3 contains 16 residues. Germline V gene data show CDR1 as MNHEY and CDR2 as SMNVEV (reference sequence). CDR3 amino acids: CASSSDRDLMNTEAFF. CDR3 bases: TGTGCCAGCAGTTCCGACAGAGACCTCATGAACACTGAAGCTTTCTTT.

This clone appeared a few times. V is TRBV28 and J is TRBJ1-2, with 10 bases aligning to TRBD1. There are 15 residues in the CDR3. The germline CDR1 and CDR2 sequences are MDHEN and SYDVKM. V lost 2 bases and J lost 5; bases outside the gene matches: 5. DNA for the CDR3: TGTGCCAGCAGTTTAGGGACAGGGGATTGGTATGGCTACACCTTC. This codes for CASSLGTGDWYGYTF.

The rearrangement links TRBV2 to TRBJ2-3, with TRBD1 as a possible D gene (5 bases). Germline V gene lookup returns CDR1 SNHLY and CDR2 FYNNEI. V was cut by 4 bases and J by 2 bases, with 16 bases left in between. This CDR3 contains 16 residues. CDR3 loop: CASSAGQGSYTDTQYF. The CDR3, as DNA: TGTGCCAGCAGTGCAGGGCAGGGCTCTTACACAGATACGCAGTATTTT.

V is TRBV28 and J is TRBJ2-7; 7 positions match TRBD1. V gave up 3 bases and J gave up 0 bases; unmatched junction bases: 5. There are 15 residues in the CDR3. In germline, CDR1 is MDHEN, CDR2 SYDVKM. The CDR3 protein is CASSFPGTDSYEQYF. The CDR3 DNA reads as TGTGCCAGCAGTTTCCCCGGGACAGACTCCTACGAGCAGTACTTC.

This chain links TRBV11-2 with TRBJ2-3; 7 bases fit TRBD1. Looked up from germline, CDR1 is SGHAT and CDR2 is FQNNGV. The V and J ends lost 7 bases and 1 base, in that order; junction bases with no gene match: 5. The CDR3 spans 14 residues. This chain's CDR3 is CASTEGAGTDTQYF. The CDR3 nucleotides are TGTGCCAGCACCGAGGGGGCAGGCACAGATACGCAGTATTTT.